The rows below give T cell receptor beta chains drawn from one sample of a study of blood T cell repertoires in COVID-19. Produced via immunoSEQ multiplex PCR; TCRdb's table is partial and in-frame only. Here the sample spans 400,000 to 450,000 clones, 88% being singletons. Sequences were obtained from peripheral blood. These receptors all come from a woman between 45 and 65 years old with COVID-19, enrolled during active disease. Each CDR3 is given with its conserved first and last residue. The order of the fields is V gene, J gene, clone size, D gene, CDR3 protein, CDR3 DNA. The D gene is left open where the match is weak. Not every row has a clone size; where given, it reads once, few, many or a size class.

TRBV30	TRBJ1-1	NA	NA	CAWSWQGTEAFF	TGTGCCTGGAGTTGGCAGGGCACTGAAGCTTTCTTT
TRBV7-6	TRBJ1-1	NA	NA	CASSLQRGSQTEAFF	TGTGCCAGCAGCCTTCAGAGGGGGAGTCAAACTGAAGCTTTCTTT
TRBV3-1/TRBV3-2	TRBJ1-5	NA	NA	CASSLDRKNQPQHF	TGTGCCAGCAGTTTAGACAGGAAAAATCAGCCCCAGCATTTT
TRBV7-7	TRBJ1-3	few	NA	CASSLGSSSGNTIYF	TGTGCCAGCAGTCTCGGGTCATCCTCTGGAAACACCATATATTTT
TRBV5-1	TRBJ1-2	once	NA	CASSSPEQANYGYTF	TGCGCCAGCAGCTCCCCTGAACAGGCGAACTATGGCTACACCTTC
TRBV5-1	TRBJ2-1	NA	TRBD2	CASSLELAGFYNEQFF	TGCGCCAGCAGCTTGGAACTAGCGGGGTTCTACAATGAGCAGTTCTTC
TRBV6-5	TRBJ1-2	NA	TRBD1	CASGQAYGYTF	TGTGCCAGCGGACAGGCGTATGGCTACACCTTC
TRBV6-2/TRBV6-3	TRBJ1-3	NA	NA	CASSQTDPFSGNTIYF	TGTGCCAGCAGCCAGACTGACCCTTTCTCTGGAAACACCATATATTTT
TRBV30	TRBJ1-2	NA	TRBD1	CACFGQGSTGYTF	TGTGCCTGCTTCGGACAGGGAAGTACTGGCTACACCTTC
TRBV6-6	TRBJ1-5	few	NA	CASSYTGGYSNQPQHF	TGTGCCAGCAGTTACACGGGGGGATATAGCAATCAGCCCCAGCATTTT
TRBV6-5	TRBJ1-5	NA	NA	CASSQGNTQPQHF	TGTGCCAGCAGTCAGGGAAACACCCAGCCCCAGCATTTT
TRBV11-2	TRBJ2-1	NA	NA	CASSPGPLRGNEQFF	TGTGCCAGCAGCCCCGGGCCCCTCAGGGGCAATGAGCAGTTCTTC
TRBV6-5	TRBJ2-7	NA	NA	CASSLEGPLSYEQYF	TGTGCCAGCAGTCTGGAGGGACCCCTCTCCTACGAGCAGTACTTC
TRBV11-1	TRBJ1-2	NA	NA	CASSFGQGSYGYTF	TGTGCCAGCAGCTTTGGTCAGGGGAGCTATGGCTACACCTTC
TRBV7-8	TRBJ2-7	NA	NA	CASSFSGNEQYF	TGTGCCAGCAGCTTTTCGGGGAACGAGCAGTACTTC
TRBV30	TRBJ2-5	NA	NA	CAWSVTGGETQYF	TGTGCCTGGAGTGTCACCGGAGGAGAGACCCAGTACTTC
TRBV12-5	TRBJ2-1	NA	NA	CASGRGGGDEQFF	TGTGCTAGTGGTCGCGGCGGAGGTGATGAGCAGTTCTTC
TRBV9	TRBJ2-3	NA	NA	CASSPVGEGTDTQYF	TGTGCCAGCAGCCCGGTGGGGGAGGGCACAGATACGCAGTATTTT
TRBV9	TRBJ1-2	NA	TRBD1	CASSNSGQGTRYTF	TGTGCCAGCAGCAACTCGGGACAGGGGACGCGCTACACCTTC
TRBV19	TRBJ1-5	NA	TRBD1	CASSIGTGGNNQPQHF	TGTGCCAGTAGTATCGGGACAGGGGGAAACAATCAGCCCCAGCATTTT
TRBV9	TRBJ2-2	NA	NA	CASSVGTRPELFF	TGTGCCAGCAGCGTGGGGACTCGCCCGGAGCTGTTTTTT
TRBV6-1	TRBJ2-5	NA	NA	CASSEGAPPFQETQYF	TGTGCCAGCAGTGAGGGGGCACCTCCGTTCCAAGAGACCCAGTACTTC
TRBV4-2	TRBJ1-4	NA	NA	CASSQRGSFEKLFF	TGTGCCAGCAGCCAAAGGGGGTCCTTTGAAAAACTGTTTTTT
TRBV19	TRBJ1-2	NA	TRBD1	CASSIPQGGFYGYTF	TGTGCCAGTAGTATCCCCCAGGGGGGATTCTATGGCTACACCTTC
TRBV6-4	TRBJ1-2	NA	NA	CASSEDSGINYGYTF	TGTGCCAGCAGTGAGGACAGTGGTATTAACTATGGCTACACCTTC
TRBV2	TRBJ1-5	NA	NA	CASSEGTYSNQPQHF	TGTGCCAGCAGTGAAGGCACTTATAGCAATCAGCCCCAGCATTTT
TRBV9	TRBJ2-1	NA	NA	CASSVVGGGNEQFF	TGTGCCAGCAGCGTAGTGGGAGGGGGCAATGAGCAGTTCTTC
TRBV28	TRBJ1-1	NA	TRBD1	CASSLVGTGDPEAFF	TGTGCCAGCAGTTTGGTAGGGACAGGGGACCCTGAAGCTTTCTTT
TRBV9	TRBJ1-2	NA	NA	CASSALGWANYGYTF	TGTGCCAGCAGCGCCCTTGGATGGGCCAACTATGGCTACACCTTC
TRBV29-1	TRBJ2-3	NA	TRBD2	CSVCLAGGRSTDTQYF	TGCAGCGTTTGTCTAGCGGGGGGGCGGAGCACAGATACGCAGTATTTT
TRBV4-1	TRBJ2-7	NA	NA	CASSQESPGTYEQYF	TGCGCCAGCAGCCAAGAAAGCCCGGGGACCTACGAGCAGTACTTC
TRBV29-1	TRBJ2-1	NA	TRBD2	CSLAGGWDNEQFF	TGCAGCCTAGCGGGGGGCTGGGACAATGAGCAGTTCTTC
TRBV30	TRBJ2-5	NA	TRBD1	CAGARGHETQYF	TGTGCCGGCGCCAGGGGGCATGAGACCCAGTACTTC
TRBV6-5	TRBJ2-7	NA	TRBD2	CAVGEGSLTYEQYF	TGTGCCGTGGGGGAGGGGAGCTTAACCTACGAGCAGTACTTC
TRBV6-1	TRBJ2-7	NA	NA	CASSEVLNGGTGEQYF	TGTGCCAGCAGTGAAGTACTGAATGGAGGGACGGGCGAGCAGTACTTC
TRBV14	TRBJ2-2	NA	NA	CASSQDSYGGGELFF	TGTGCCAGCAGCCAAGATTCGTACGGTGGCGGGGAGCTGTTTTTT
TRBV5-1	TRBJ2-5	NA	TRBD2	CASSLVPAGGQETQYF	TGCGCCAGCAGCTTGGTACCGGCGGGGGGTCAAGAGACCCAGTACTTC
TRBV5-1	TRBJ2-1	NA	TRBD2	CASSFSGGGTEQFF	TGCGCCAGCAGCTTTAGCGGGGGGGGCACTGAGCAGTTCTTC
TRBV3-1/TRBV3-2	TRBJ1-6	NA	TRBD1	CASSPTGEMGSPLHF	TGTGCCAGCAGCCCAACAGGGGAAATGGGTTCACCCCTCCACTTT
TRBV11-2	TRBJ1-5	NA	NA	CASSLVSGNHQPQHF	TGTGCCAGCAGCTTAGTTAGCGGGAACCATCAGCCCCAGCATTTT
TRBV5-1	TRBJ1-4	once	TRBD1	CASSIWTGRNEKLFF	TGCGCCAGCAGCATCTGGACAGGGAGAAATGAAAAACTGTTTTTT
TRBV5-5	TRBJ2-7	few	TRBD2	CASSLDRGLAGGKQYF	TGTGCCAGCAGCTTGGATAGGGGACTAGCGGGGGGAAAGCAGTACTTC
TRBV28	TRBJ2-7	NA	TRBD1	CASSSGTGHSYEQYF	TGTGCCAGCAGTTCCGGGACAGGTCACTCCTACGAGCAGTACTTC
TRBV28	TRBJ1-6	NA	TRBD1	CASRGQRHSPLHF	TGTGCCTCAAGGGGACAGCGGCATTCACCCCTCCACTTT
TRBV6-5	TRBJ1-4	NA	TRBD1	CASSPTRGANEKLFF	TGTGCCAGCAGTCCTACCAGGGGGGCTAATGAAAAACTGTTTTTT
TRBV5-1	TRBJ2-5	NA	TRBD1	CASSTGGQETQYF	TGCGCCAGCAGCACAGGGGGGCAAGAGACCCAGTACTTC
TRBV5-4	TRBJ2-5	NA	TRBD2	CASSRGLAGPSETQYF	TGTGCCAGCAGCCGGGGACTAGCGGGGCCCTCAGAGACCCAGTACTTC
TRBV19	TRBJ1-5	NA	TRBD1	CASSIVGRGQTQPQHF	TGTGCCAGTAGTATAGTAGGCAGGGGGCAAACTCAGCCCCAGCATTTT